Presented here are 21 T cell receptor beta chains from one specimen sequenced in a study of blood T cells in healthy people across ages. The use of a sample-barcoded 5' primer and a J-beta primer mix characterized a second PCR of roughly 7 to 12 cycles. TCRdb re-called the 5' RACE reads through MiXCR, storing one row per CDR3 protein. The sample holds roughly 900,000 distinct CDR3 sequences, about 30% seen once. The sequencing sample was made of blood. All receptors derive from a woman of 80 years or more in good health.

This sequence joins TRBV7-9 and TRBJ2-1; D gene ambiguous. Germline loops: CDR1 SEHNR, CDR2 FQNEAQ (reference sequence). CDR3 size: 12 residues. V was shortened by 2 bases and J by 15 bases, with 14 bases between the two germline ends. The CDR3, as DNA: TGTGCCAGCAGCTTACGAGACCCTATGCTGTTCTTC. It specifies CASSLRDPMLFF. The full variable domain, completed using reference TRBV7-9 and TRBJ2-1, is DTGVSQNPRHKITKRGQNVTFRCDPISEHNRLYWYRQTLGQGPEFLTYFQNEAQLEKSRLLSDRFSAERPKGSFSTLEIQRTEQGDSAMYLCASSLRDPMLFFGPGTRLTVL.

This clonotype was seen a few times. Given a much more abundant clone one base away, this may be a read error. The chain is built from TRBV20-1 and TRBJ2-5, with a weak D call TRBD2 (6 bases). The CDR3 spans 13 residues. CDR1 is DFQATT, CDR2 SNEGSKA, per germline (reference sequence). V gave up 6 bases and J gave up 11 bases, with 22 bases separating them. The CDR3 nucleotides are TGCAGTGCCGAACGTCCGGGACTTTATATGCAGTACTTC. Translating gives CSAERPGLYMQYF.

This clonotype was recorded at least ten times. The rearrangement uses TRBV7-2 and TRBJ2-3, with 11 bases aligning to TRBD2. V shed 5 bases and J 2 bases; nucleotides not matched to a gene: 6. The CDR3 is 16 amino acids. Germline V CDR1 and CDR2: SGHTA, FQGNSA. The chain's CDR3 is CASSTGLAGSTDTQYF. CDR3 sequence (DNA): TGTGCCAGCAGCACCGGACTAGCGGGTTCCACAGATACGCAGTATTTT.

Ten or more counts support this clonotype. V and J are TRBV7-9 and TRBJ1-2, with a tentative D call TRBD1 (5 bases). Germline V CDR1 and CDR2: SEHNR, FQNEAQ (reference sequence). The CDR3 runs 16 residues. Trimming pared 5 bases from V and 5 bases from J, leaving 21 bases between. This CDR3 reads CASSDGSVDRVYGYTF. DNA of the CDR3: TGTGCCAGCAGCGATGGATCGGTCGACAGAGTTTATGGCTACACCTTC.

The chain employs TRBV25-1 and TRBJ2-2, with 11 nucleotides matching TRBD2. The CDR3 totals 15 residues. V lost 8 bases, J lost 4 bases, and 6 bases stayed unmatched. Germline V gene data show CDR1 as MGHDK and CDR2 as SYGVNS. For the CDR3, the DNA is TGTGCCAGCGGCCTAGCGGGGGGAAGCACCGGGGAGCTGTTTTTT. This encodes CASGLAGGSTGELFF. The full variable domain, rest sourced from reference TRBV25-1 and TRBJ2-2, is EADIYQTPRYLVIGTGKKITLECSQTMGHDKMYWYQQDPGMELHLIHYSYGVNSTEKGDLSSESTVSRIRTEHFPLTLESARPSHTSQYLCASGLAGGSTGELFFGEGSRLTVL.

This clonotype was counted many times. The chain carries TRBV2 and TRBJ1-5; D unclear. This CDR3 is 14 amino acids long. The germline V gene has CDR1 SNHLY and CDR2 FYNNEI. V was clipped by 7 bases and J by 2 bases, with 12 bases between them. The CDR3 spells CASTGDTGNQPQHF. In DNA form, the CDR3 reads TGTGCCAGCACGGGTGACACAGGCAATCAGCCCCAGCATTTT.

This clonotype was counted a few times. V usage is TRBV30 and J usage is TRBJ1-1, with D unresolved. CDR3 size: 13 residues. V shed 3 bases and J shed 2 bases, with 10 bases lying between them. Germline assignment: CDR1 GTSNPN and CDR2 SVGIG (reference sequence). The CDR3 DNA reads as TGTGCCTGGAGGCCGGGTCCTAACACTGAAGCTTTCTTT. It translates to CAWRPGPNTEAFF.

With respect to this clonotype: A much larger clone lies a single base off, so this may be a read error. This chain joins TRBV10-3 and TRBJ2-5, with D hard to call. The CDR3 runs 13 residues. Germline V CDR1 and CDR2: ENHRY, SYGVKD. The V end lost 6 bases, the J end lost 1 base, and 9 bases lay between the germline ends. CDR3 loop: CAIRARPQETQYF. CDR3 coding DNA: TGTGCCATCAGGGCGAGGCCCCAAGAGACCCAGTACTTC.

The gene calls are TRBV19 and TRBJ1-2, with 7 bases lining up with TRBD1. The CDR3 runs 16 residues. Germline CDR1 reads LNHDA; CDR2 reads SQIVND (reference sequence). V lost 3 bases, J lost 2 bases, and 9 bases stayed unmatched. The CDR3 DNA sequence: TGTGCCAGTAGTATCCCGCAGGGGGTGCGAAACTATGGCTACACCTTC. This encodes CASSIPQGVRNYGYTF.

For this clonotype: It is unclear where the CDR3 begins or ends on the DNA, so no DNA is shown, and the CDR3 is as TCRdb lists it. The CDR3 region is CISVSEGNPPGETQYF. The chain recombines TRBV7-5 with TRBJ2-5; TRBD1 is the table's D call, not checked against the DNA. TRBV7-5 constitutes a pseudogene. The CDR3 length equals 16 residues, ends included.

This clonotype occurred many times. This chain joins TRBV7-2 and TRBJ1-5; 7 bases are shared with TRBD1. J gave up 6 bases and V 3 bases, and 11 bases lay outside the gene matches. Germline CDR1 and CDR2: SGHTA and FQGNSA. The CDR3 totals 16 residues. CDR3 nucleotide sequence: TGTGCCAGCAGCTTTGCCGGACAGGTCGGAGTTCAGCCCCAGCATTTT. Translated, it gives CASSFAGQVGVQPQHF. Using reference TRBV7-2 and TRBJ1-5 for the parts outside the CDR3, the full variable domain is GAGVSQSPSNKVTEKGKDVELRCDPISGHTALYWYRQSLGQGLEFLIYFQGNSAPDKSGLPSDRFSAERTGGSVSTLTIQRTQQEDSAVYLCASSFAGQVGVQPQHFGDGTRLSIL.

The V call is TRBV6-6, the J call TRBJ2-1; 12 positions agree with TRBD2. Germline values: CDR1 MNHNY, CDR2 SVGAGI (reference sequence). The CDR3 consists of 16 residues. V lost 5 bases, J lost 9 bases, and 11 bases stayed unmatched. The DNA for the CDR3 is TGTGCCAGCAGTACCCCGGCTAGCGGGGGGGCCGGTGAGCAGTTCTTC. Translated, it gives CASSTPASGGAGEQFF.

This clonotype was detected only a few times. The genes are TRBV14 and TRBJ2-1, with TRBD1 matching over 7 bases. The CDR3 sequence is 15 residues long. Per germline, CDR1 SGHDN and CDR2 FVKESK. Trimming cost V 1 base and J 8 bases; bases outside gene matches: 8. The CDR3 sequence is CASSQALGQTDEQFF. CDR3 bases: TGTGCCAGCAGCCAAGCCCTGGGACAGACGGATGAGCAGTTCTTC.

This clonotype was observed a handful of times. V is TRBV5-1 and J is TRBJ2-3, with D possibly being TRBD2 (6 bases). V lost 4 bases, J lost 5 bases, and 14 bases lay in between. Germline V gene lookup returns CDR1 SGHRS and CDR2 YFSETQ. This CDR3 spans 14 amino acids. The CDR3 spells CASSENSGRDTQYF. As DNA, the CDR3 is TGCGCCAGCAGCGAGAATAGCGGAAGAGATACGCAGTATTTT.

This clonotype came up a few times. The rearrangement joins TRBV12-3 or TRBV12-4 to TRBJ1-4; D remains unclear. The CDR3 covers 13 residues. V lost 7 bases to trimming and J lost 11 bases, with 17 bases between them. CDR3 nucleotide sequence: TGTGCCAGCACCGAGGGTACCGGTCGGAAACTGTTTTTT. Its protein product is CASTEGTGRKLFF.

This clonotype was counted ten times or more. The chain has TRBV20-1 and TRBJ1-2; D is undetermined. The V gene's germline CDR1 is DFQATT and CDR2 SNEGSKA (reference sequence). V lost 6 bases and J lost 7, with 15 bases in between. This CDR3 region has 12 residues. The CDR3 sequence is CSAPDEGTGYTF. The CDR3 DNA reads as TGCAGTGCCCCGGACGAGGGAACTGGCTACACCTTC.

This clonotype was detected ten times or more. The V call is TRBV20-1, the J call TRBJ2-1; D is perhaps TRBD1 (5 bases). The V and J ends lost 0 bases and 13 bases respectively, with 16 bases between them. The CDR3 length is 13 residues. The V gene's germline CDR1 is DFQATT and CDR2 SNEGSKA (reference sequence). CDR3 amino acids: CSARDRRASYQFF. The CDR3, as DNA: TGCAGTGCTAGAGATCGCAGGGCATCTTATCAGTTCTTC.

This clonotype was counted ten times or more. The chain joins TRBV23-1 to TRBJ2-7; 9 bases match TRBD1. TRBV23-1 is an ORF, with its function uncertain. V lost 2 bases to trimming and J lost 2 bases; unmatched junction nucleotides: 10. This CDR3 is 17 amino acids long. DNA of the CDR3: TGCGCCAGCAGTCAACCGAGACTCCGGGACAGGGCCTACGAGCAGTACTTC. Protein: CASSQPRLRDRAYEQYF.

V and J are TRBV9 and TRBJ1-1; D is perhaps TRBD1 (6 bases). This CDR3 has 13 amino acids. Trimming pared 4 bases from V and 6 bases from J, leaving 13 bases between. Germline loops: CDR1 SGDLS, CDR2 YYNGEE. Here the CDR3 DNA reads TGTGCCAGCAGCCCCCACGGACAGTCTGAAGCTTTCTTT. It specifies CASSPHGQSEAFF.

The rearrangement links TRBV20-1 to TRBJ2-7, with TRBD1 as a possible D gene (6 bases). Trimming shortened V by 1 base and J by 12 bases, and 13 bases separated the two germline ends. CDR1 and CDR2 (germline): DFQATT, SNEGSKA (reference sequence). This CDR3 region has 11 residues. Here the CDR3 DNA reads TGCAGTGCTAGAGGACAGGTCCGTGGGTACTTC. This codes for CSARGQVRGYF.

The chain combines TRBV5-1 with TRBJ1-1; D is possibly TRBD1 (5 bases). The CDR3 covers 17 residues. Trimming took off 0 bases at V and 0 bases at J, with 15 bases between the two ends. The V gene's germline CDR1 is SGHRS and CDR2 YFSETQ. The CDR3 here is CASSLGLMTDMNTEAFF. CDR3 coding DNA: TGCGCCAGCAGCTTGGGGCTAATGACAGACATGAACACTGAAGCTTTCTTT.